Sequencing of this T cell receptor (beta chain) was carried out in a study of beta chain features in type 1 diabetes. The isolated RNA, all of it, was reverse transcribed, so expressed TCRB transcripts were what got sequenced. Assay: immunoSEQ multiplex PCR; the TCRdb copy retains only in-frame clones and omits some. Here the sample spans a few hundred thousand clones, 10% to 15% being singletons. V dropped 5 bases and J dropped 0 bases, with 12 bases sitting between them. CDR3 size: 15 residues. Germline CDR1 SGHRS, CDR2 YFSETQ. The J gene is TRBJ2-1, the V gene TRBV5-1; no clear D gene. The clonotype was recovered from a man aged 18 to 30 in good health. The sequencing sample was made of naive CD4+ T cells from blood. Written as DNA, the CDR3 is TGCGCCAGCAGAGTCGACTGGAGCTCCTACAATGAGCAGTTCTTC. It translates to CASRVDWSSYNEQFF. The full variable domain, in which reference TRBV5-1 and TRBJ2-1 provide the parts outside the CDR3, is KAGVTQTPRYLIKTRGQQVTLSCSPISGHRSVSWYQQTPGQGLQFLFEYFSETQRNKGNFPGRFSGRQFSNSRSEMNVSTLELGDSALYLCASRVDWSSYNEQFFGPGTRLTVL.